This entry is about one T cell receptor beta chain. Its antigen remains unidentified. The sample comes from a study of cytomegalovirus exposure and HLA in healthy donors. Study context: Unique TCRs from HLA-typed donors, 65 million to 85 million of them, were held in an early data release.

The PCR was carried out with 60 Vbeta primers and 13 Jbeta primers. Repertoires were generated with immunoSEQ multiplex PCR, while TCRdb's copy carries only in-frame clones and drops some. The profile covers 100,000 to 150,000 clones, with 74% appearing a single time and about 4% taken by the ten largest. Study results and caveats: An analysis that was carried out later associated 17,000 or so TCR beta sequences with HLA alleles at 0.05 false discovery rate. The authors later found most CMV-associated TCR beta chains appeared HLA-restricted. Later analysis showed TCR association rates varying by HLA locus, highest for DRB1 and lowest for HLA-C.

This clonotype was obtained from a woman between 45 and 60 years old in good health and CMV-seropositive. Sample: PBMCs.

DNA of the CDR3: TGTGCCAGCAGGCAGGGGAGCTATGGCTACACCTTC. It is translated as CASRQGSYGYTF. This sequence joins TRBV27 and TRBJ1-2, with D tentatively TRBD1 (6 bases). V lost 6 bases to trimming and J lost 4 bases, with 9 bases between them. The CDR3 runs to 12 residues. Germline V gives CDR1 MNHEY, CDR2 SMNVEV (reference sequence).